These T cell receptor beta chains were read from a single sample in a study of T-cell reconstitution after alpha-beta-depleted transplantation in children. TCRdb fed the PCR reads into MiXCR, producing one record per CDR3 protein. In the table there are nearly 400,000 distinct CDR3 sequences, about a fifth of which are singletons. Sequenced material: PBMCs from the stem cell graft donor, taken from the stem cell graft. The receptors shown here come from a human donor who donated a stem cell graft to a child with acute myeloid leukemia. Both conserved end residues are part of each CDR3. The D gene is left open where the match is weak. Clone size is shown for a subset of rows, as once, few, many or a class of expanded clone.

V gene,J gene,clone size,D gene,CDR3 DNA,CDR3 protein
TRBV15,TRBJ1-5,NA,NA,TGTGCCACCAGCAGAGAAAAGGGAGGTCAGCCCCAGCATTTT,CATSREKGGQPQHF
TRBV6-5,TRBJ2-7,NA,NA,TGTGCCAGCAGTTATTTCGATTCGGACTCCCGGGCCTACGAGCAGTACTTC,CASSYFDSDSRAYEQYF
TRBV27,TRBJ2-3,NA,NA,TGTGCCAGCAGTCAAACCGGCAGGGCAGATACGCAGTATTTT,CASSQTGRADTQYF
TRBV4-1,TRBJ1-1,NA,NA,TGCGCCAGCAGCCCTTTTACCGAGGAGGTGAACACTGAAGCTTTCTTT,CASSPFTEEVNTEAFF
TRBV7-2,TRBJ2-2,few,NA,TGTGCCAGCAGCTTAGCCGTAGCACGGGAGCTGTTTTTT,CASSLAVARELFF
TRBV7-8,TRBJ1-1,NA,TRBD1,TGTGCCAGCAGCTCCCGGGACAGGGGGTATACTGAAGCTTTCTTT,CASSSRDRGYTEAFF
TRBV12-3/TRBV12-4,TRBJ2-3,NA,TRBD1,TGTGCCAGCAGTTTAAGGGGGACAGGGGTTGCGGATACGCAGTATTTT,CASSLRGTGVADTQYF
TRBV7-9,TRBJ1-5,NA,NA,TGTGCCAGCAGCCCCGGCTCGGCCCAGGGATATCAGCCCCAGCATTTT,CASSPGSAQGYQPQHF
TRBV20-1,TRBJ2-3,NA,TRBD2,TGCAGTGCTGCCGGGACTAGCGGGAGATCGACCTACACAGATACGCAGTATTTT,CSAAGTSGRSTYTDTQYF
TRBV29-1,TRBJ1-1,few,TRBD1,TGCAGCGTTACCGGGACAGAGAACACTGAAGCTTTCTTT,CSVTGTENTEAFF
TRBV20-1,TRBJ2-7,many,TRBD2,TGCAGTGCTAGAGACCTAGCGGGAGGGCCTTTAGAGCAGTACTTC,CSARDLAGGPLEQYF
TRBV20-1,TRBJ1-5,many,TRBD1,TGCAGTGCTAGGAGGCAGGGGGACAATCAGCCCCAGCATTTT,CSARRQGDNQPQHF
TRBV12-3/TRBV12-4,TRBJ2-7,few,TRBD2,TGTGCCAGCAGTTTGGCTAGCGGGAGGGCCAAGTTCTACGAGCAGTACTTC,CASSLASGRAKFYEQYF
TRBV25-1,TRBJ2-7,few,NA,TGTGCCAGCAGTGAAATCGTCGGCGAGCAGTACTTC,CASSEIVGEQYF
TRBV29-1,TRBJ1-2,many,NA,TGCAGCGCCCAAGGTGGGGAGGGCTACACCTTC,CSAQGGEGYTF
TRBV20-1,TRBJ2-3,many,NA,TGCAGTGCTAGAAAAGATACGCAGTATTTT,CSARKDTQYF
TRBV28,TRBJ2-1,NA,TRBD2,TGTGCCAGCAGATCCCTCCTAGCGGAGAACTACAATGAGCAGTTCTTC,CASRSLLAENYNEQFF
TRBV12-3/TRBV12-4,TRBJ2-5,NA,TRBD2,TGTGCCAGCAGACGGGGACTAGCAGGAGAGACCCAGTACTTC,CASRRGLAGETQYF
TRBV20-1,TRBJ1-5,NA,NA,TGCAGTGCTACCCAAGGGGGGGCACAGCCCCAGCATTTT,CSATQGGAQPQHF
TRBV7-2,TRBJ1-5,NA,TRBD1,TGTGCCAGCAGCTTGATGGGACAGGGCGGCAATCAGCCCCAGCATTTT,CASSLMGQGGNQPQHF
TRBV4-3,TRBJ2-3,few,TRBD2,TGCGCCAGCAGCCAAGAAGTGCGCGGGAGTGGGGCAGATACGCAGTATTTT,CASSQEVRGSGADTQYF
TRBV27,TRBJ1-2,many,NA,TGTGCCAGCAGTCCTCCCCTCGGAGGAGGCTACACCTTC,CASSPPLGGGYTF
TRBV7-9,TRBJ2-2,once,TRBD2,TGTGCCAGCAGCCGTCCGACTAGCGGAAACACCGGGGAGCTGTTTTTT,CASSRPTSGNTGELFF
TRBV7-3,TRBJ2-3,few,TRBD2,TGTGCCAGCAGCAGACTAGCGGGGTCCACAGATACGCAGTATTTT,CASSRLAGSTDTQYF
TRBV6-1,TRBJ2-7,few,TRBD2,TGTGCCAGCAGTCGAAAGCGGGAGGGCCCTCGGAAGCAGTACTTC,CASSRKREGPRKQYF
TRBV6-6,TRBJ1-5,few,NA,TGTGCCAGCAATTTTAGCAATCAGCCCCAGCATTTT,CASNFSNQPQHF
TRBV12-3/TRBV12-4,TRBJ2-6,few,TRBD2,TGTGCCAGCAGGCCCGGGGGGAATGGGGCCAACGTCCTGACTTTC,CASRPGGNGANVLTF
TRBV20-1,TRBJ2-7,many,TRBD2,TGCAGTGCTAGAGCCTGGGAGGGATCCTACGAGCAGTACTTC,CSARAWEGSYEQYF
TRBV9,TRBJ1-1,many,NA,TGTGCCAGCAGCAGCCAGTACCAAAACACTGAAGCTTTCTTT,CASSSQYQNTEAFF
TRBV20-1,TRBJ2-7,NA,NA,TGCAGTGCTAGTTCGGACGGGGACCTGGAGCAGTACTTC,CSASSDGDLEQYF
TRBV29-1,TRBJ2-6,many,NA,TGCAGCGTTGGCAGGGCCTCTGGGGCCAACGTCCTGACTTTC,CSVGRASGANVLTF
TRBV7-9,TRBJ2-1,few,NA,TGTGCCAGCAGCTTAGGGGGGGAACCCTACAATGAGCAGTTCTTC,CASSLGGEPYNEQFF
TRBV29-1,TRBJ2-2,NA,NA,TGCAGTCTTGGGGGGGCAGGGTCTAGCGGGGAGCTGTTTTTT,CSLGGAGSSGELFF
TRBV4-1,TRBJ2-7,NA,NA,TGCGCCAGCAGCCAAGATATCAGAGGGTGCATCTACGAGCAGTACTTC,CASSQDIRGCIYEQYF
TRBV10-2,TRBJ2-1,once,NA,TGCGCCAGCAGTGAGGAGGAAGCGGGACATTACAATGAGCAGTTCTTC,CASSEEEAGHYNEQFF
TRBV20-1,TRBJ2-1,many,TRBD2,TGCAGTGCTAATAGCGGGAGGGCCTACAATGAGCAGTTCTTC,CSANSGRAYNEQFF
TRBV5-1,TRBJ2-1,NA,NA,TGCGCCAGCAGCTTGGACGGGAGTACCTACAATGAGCAGTTCTTC,CASSLDGSTYNEQFF
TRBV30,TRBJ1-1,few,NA,TGTGCCTGGAGTGAGTTCAGTGACACTGAAGCTTTCTTT,CAWSEFSDTEAFF
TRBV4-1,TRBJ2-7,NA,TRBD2,TGCGCCAGCAGCCAAGTATTAGCGGGAGGGCCCTCGTGGGAGCAGTACTTC,CASSQVLAGGPSWEQYF
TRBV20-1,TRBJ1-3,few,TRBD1,TGCAGTGCTAGAGATGAGGGAACAGGGGCTGGAAACACCATATATTTT,CSARDEGTGAGNTIYF
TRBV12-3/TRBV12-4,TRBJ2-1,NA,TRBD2,TGTGCCACCCGGACTAGCGGATACAATGAGCAGTTCTTC,CATRTSGYNEQFF
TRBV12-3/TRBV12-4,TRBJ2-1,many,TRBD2,TGTGCCAGCAGTCCCAGACTAGCGGGACCCTCCTACAATGAGCAGTTCTTC,CASSPRLAGPSYNEQFF
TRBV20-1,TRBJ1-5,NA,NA,TGCAGTGCTAGTCGTCCAGGGGATAGCAATCAGCCCCAGCATTTT,CSASRPGDSNQPQHF
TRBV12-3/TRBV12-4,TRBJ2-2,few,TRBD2,TGTGCCAGCAAAACTAGCGGGAGTTCCGGGGAGCTGTTTTTT,CASKTSGSSGELFF
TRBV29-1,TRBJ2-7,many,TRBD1,TGCAGCGTTGTTTTCCGCGACAGGGACGAGCAGTACTTC,CSVVFRDRDEQYF
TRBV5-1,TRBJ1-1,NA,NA,TGCGCCAGCAGCTTGCAGGTGGGAACTGAAGCTTTCTTT,CASSLQVGTEAFF
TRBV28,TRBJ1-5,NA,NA,TGTGCCAGCAGCTGGGCCAGGGGCTCTCACAATCAGCCCCAGCATTTT,CASSWARGSHNQPQHF
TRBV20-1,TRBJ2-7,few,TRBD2,TGCAGTGCTAGGACTAGCGGGAGTGTCGACGAGCAGTACTTC,CSARTSGSVDEQYF
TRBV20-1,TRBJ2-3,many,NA,TGCAGTGCTAGACCGGCTAGTGGCAATGGAGATACGCAGTATTTT,CSARPASGNGDTQYF
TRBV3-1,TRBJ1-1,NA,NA,TGTGCCAGCAGCCACGGGACACCGAACACTGAAGCTTTCTTT,CASSHGTPNTEAFF
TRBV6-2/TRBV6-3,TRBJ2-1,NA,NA,TGTGCCAGCAGTTGGCCTGGGACCTACAATGAGCAGTTCTTC,CASSWPGTYNEQFF
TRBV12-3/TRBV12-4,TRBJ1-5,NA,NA,TGTGCCAGCAGTAAGGCAGTGGCTAATCAGCCCCAGCATTTT,CASSKAVANQPQHF
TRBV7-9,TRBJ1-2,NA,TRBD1,TGTGCCAGCAGCCCTCACAGGGGTGGCTACACCTTC,CASSPHRGGYTF